The entry below describes one T cell receptor beta chain. Its specificity is not known. Generated by immunoSEQ multiplex PCR, the TCRdb table keeps only in-frame clones and is missing some. The data hold about 680,000 clones, with around 92% observed a single time. With 0 bases removed from V and 0 bases from J, the gap between germline ends came to 12 bases. The CDR3 has 16 residues. These data are taken from a study of shared clonotypes between healthy human individuals. Study-level results: Sharing across four donors was highest in naive CD4 (around 5%) and lowest in memory CD8 (0.4%).

CD45RO negativity and positive selection for CCR7 defined naive CD8 cells, a population that excluded terminally differentiated effector memory CD45RA+ cells. Donors comprised only Caucasian adults living in Nashville, Tennessee. What was sequenced was naive CD8+ T cells sorted from blood. The sequence was obtained from a man aged 30 to 39 in good health. The chain is built from TRBV23-1 and TRBJ2-7; a weak D match, TRBD1 (5 bases). TRBV23-1 is sorted into the ORF group, with uncertain function. Written as DNA, the CDR3 is TGCGCCAGCAGTCAATCGGTAGGGGCCAACTCCTACGAGCAGTACTTC. Translated: CASSQSVGANSYEQYF.